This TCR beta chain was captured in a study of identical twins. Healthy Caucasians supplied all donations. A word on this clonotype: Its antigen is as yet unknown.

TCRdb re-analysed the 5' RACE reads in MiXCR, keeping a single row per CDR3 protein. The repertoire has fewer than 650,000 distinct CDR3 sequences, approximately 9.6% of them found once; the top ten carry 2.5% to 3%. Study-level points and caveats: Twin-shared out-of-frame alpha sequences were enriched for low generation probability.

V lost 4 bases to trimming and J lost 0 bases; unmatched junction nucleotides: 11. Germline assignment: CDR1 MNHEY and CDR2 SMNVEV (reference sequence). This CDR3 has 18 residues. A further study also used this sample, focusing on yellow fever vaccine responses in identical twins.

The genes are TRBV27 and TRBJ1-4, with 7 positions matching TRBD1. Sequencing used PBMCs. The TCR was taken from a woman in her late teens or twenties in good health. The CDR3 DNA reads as TGTGCCAGCAGTTATTCGGGGACAGCTACTACAACTAATGAAAAACTGTTTTTT. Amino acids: CASSYSGTATTTNEKLFF.